This TCR beta chain originates from a study of blood T cell repertoires in COVID-19. Study in general: COVID-19 samples, acute and convalescent, were from the United States, Italy and Spain. Sources were T cells, B-cell-depleted T cells, or PBMCs; the material itself was cDNA or gDNA.

The Seattle site enrolled patients during active infection and followed them longitudinally. In the authors' workflow: Reference gene primer amplification gave estimated nucleated cell counts. TCRdb's copy holds only in-frame clones and misses some; the assay was immunoSEQ multiplex PCR. V, J and clone size are those of that table, while D and trimming were read from the DNA. The table shows around 180,000 clones, with roughly 84% occurring only once. V was shortened by 5 bases and J by 3 bases, with 17 bases between the two germline ends. Germline V gene data show CDR1 as MDHEN and CDR2 as SYDVKM. This CDR3 is 16 amino acids long.

The sample consisted of peripheral blood. The TCR originated in a person aged 65 to 79 with COVID-19, enrolled during active disease. The chain carries TRBV28 and TRBJ1-5, with a weak D call TRBD1 (6 bases). The CDR3 sequence: CASSPNLDSSNQPQHF. The CDR3 DNA sequence: TGTGCCAGCAGTCCGAACCTGGACAGTTCCAATCAGCCCCAGCATTTT.